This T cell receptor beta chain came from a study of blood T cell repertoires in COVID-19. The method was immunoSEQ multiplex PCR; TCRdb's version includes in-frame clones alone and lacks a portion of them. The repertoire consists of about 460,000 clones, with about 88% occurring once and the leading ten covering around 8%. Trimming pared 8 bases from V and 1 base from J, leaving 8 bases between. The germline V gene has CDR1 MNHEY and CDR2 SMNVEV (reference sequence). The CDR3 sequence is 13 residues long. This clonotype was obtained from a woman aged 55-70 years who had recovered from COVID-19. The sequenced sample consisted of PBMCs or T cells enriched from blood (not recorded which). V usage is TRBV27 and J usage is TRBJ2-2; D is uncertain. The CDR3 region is CASGQWNTGELFF. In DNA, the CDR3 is TGTGCCAGCGGCCAATGGAACACCGGGGAGCTGTTTTTT.